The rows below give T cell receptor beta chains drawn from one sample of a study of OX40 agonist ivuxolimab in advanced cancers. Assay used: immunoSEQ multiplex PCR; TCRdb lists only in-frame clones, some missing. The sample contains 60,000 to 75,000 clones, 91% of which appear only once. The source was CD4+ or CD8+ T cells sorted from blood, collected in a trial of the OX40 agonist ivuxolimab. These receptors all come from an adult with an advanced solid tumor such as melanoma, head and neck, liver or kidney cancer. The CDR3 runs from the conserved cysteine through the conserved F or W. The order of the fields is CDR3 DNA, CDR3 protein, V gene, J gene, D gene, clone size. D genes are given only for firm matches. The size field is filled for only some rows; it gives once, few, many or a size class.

CDR3 DNA: TGCGCCAGCAGCGCGGGACCGAACACTGAAGCTTTCTTT
CDR3 protein: CASSAGPNTEAFF
V gene: TRBV5-1
J gene: TRBJ1-1
D gene: NA
clone size: NA

CDR3 DNA: TGTGCCAGCAGCCAGGGACGTTACGAGCAGTACTTC
CDR3 protein: CASSQGRYEQYF
V gene: TRBV11-3
J gene: TRBJ2-7
D gene: NA
clone size: NA

CDR3 DNA: TGTGCCAGCAGCTTAAACGATCGTAGAGGCGATACGCAGTATTTT
CDR3 protein: CASSLNDRRGDTQYF
V gene: TRBV7-3
J gene: TRBJ2-3
D gene: NA
clone size: NA

CDR3 DNA: TGTGCCAGCACTCGACAGGGGAACTATGGCTACACCTTC
CDR3 protein: CASTRQGNYGYTF
V gene: TRBV25-1
J gene: TRBJ1-2
D gene: TRBD1
clone size: NA

CDR3 DNA: TGTGCCAGCAGCGCGGACAGTGGCGAGACCCAGTACTTC
CDR3 protein: CASSADSGETQYF
V gene: TRBV7-2
J gene: TRBJ2-5
D gene: NA
clone size: NA

CDR3 DNA: TGCGCCAGCAGCTTGAATACAGGGATTTTAGAGCAGTACTTC
CDR3 protein: CASSLNTGILEQYF
V gene: TRBV5-1
J gene: TRBJ2-7
D gene: NA
clone size: once

CDR3 DNA: TGTGCCAGCAGCTTAGACGGGAGAGACACTGAAGCTTTCTTT
CDR3 protein: CASSLDGRDTEAFF
V gene: TRBV7-9
J gene: TRBJ1-1
D gene: NA
clone size: NA

CDR3 DNA: TGTGCCAGCAGCCCGGGGACTCAGGGGACCGAGCAGTACTTC
CDR3 protein: CASSPGTQGTEQYF
V gene: TRBV7-8
J gene: TRBJ2-7
D gene: NA
clone size: NA

CDR3 DNA: TGTGCCAGCAGCGGTGAGGGCCGAGTTGGAGGCTACACCTTC
CDR3 protein: CASSGEGRVGGYTF
V gene: TRBV9
J gene: TRBJ1-2
D gene: NA
clone size: NA

CDR3 DNA: TGTGCCAGCAGCCCCGGACAGGGAATAAGAGAGACCCAGTACTTC
CDR3 protein: CASSPGQGIRETQYF
V gene: TRBV11-2
J gene: TRBJ2-5
D gene: TRBD1
clone size: NA

CDR3 DNA: TGTGCCATAGGGGTGGGGACAGGGGGCAATCAGCCCCAGCATTTT
CDR3 protein: CAIGVGTGGNQPQHF
V gene: TRBV10-3
J gene: TRBJ1-5
D gene: TRBD1
clone size: once

CDR3 DNA: TGTGCCAGCAGCCCGGTGGAGGGGGATAAACAAACGGGAAAACTGTTTTTT
CDR3 protein: CASSPVEGDKQTGKLFF
V gene: TRBV11-2
J gene: TRBJ1-4
D gene: NA
clone size: NA

CDR3 DNA: TGTGCCACCCGGGACAGCCAGTATGGCTACACCTTC
CDR3 protein: CATRDSQYGYTF
V gene: TRBV28
J gene: TRBJ1-2
D gene: TRBD1
clone size: NA

CDR3 DNA: TGTGCCAGCAGCTTAACGTTCGGGGGCAACACTGAAGCTTTCTTT
CDR3 protein: CASSLTFGGNTEAFF
V gene: TRBV7-3
J gene: TRBJ1-1
D gene: NA
clone size: NA

CDR3 DNA: TGTGCCATCAGTGATCGACAGGGTCAGGGACAGCCCCAGCATTTT
CDR3 protein: CAISDRQGQGQPQHF
V gene: TRBV10-3
J gene: TRBJ1-5
D gene: TRBD1
clone size: NA

CDR3 DNA: TGTGCCAGCAGTATCTACAGGGGCTCTTATGGCTACACCTTC
CDR3 protein: CASSIYRGSYGYTF
V gene: TRBV6-5
J gene: TRBJ1-2
D gene: TRBD1
clone size: NA

CDR3 DNA: TGTGCCAGCAGCTTAGGGGTGGGGACTAGCGGGCCTGCCACAGATACGCAGTATTTT
CDR3 protein: CASSLGVGTSGPATDTQYF
V gene: TRBV13
J gene: TRBJ2-3
D gene: TRBD2
clone size: once

CDR3 DNA: TGTGCCAGCAGCCAACAAGCTAGCGGCCAAGAGACCCAGTACTTC
CDR3 protein: CASSQQASGQETQYF
V gene: TRBV4-2
J gene: TRBJ2-5
D gene: TRBD2
clone size: NA

CDR3 DNA: TGTGCCAGCAGGACGGGACTCTCTGCATGGGGTGGTGAGCAGTTCTTC
CDR3 protein: CASRTGLSAWGGEQFF
V gene: TRBV11-2
J gene: TRBJ2-1
D gene: NA
clone size: once

CDR3 DNA: TGTGCCAGCTCACCACGAGGGATGAACACTGAAGCTTTCTTT
CDR3 protein: CASSPRGMNTEAFF
V gene: TRBV18
J gene: TRBJ1-1
D gene: NA
clone size: NA

CDR3 DNA: TGCGCCAGCAGCTTTCAACCCGGGACAGGGTATAATGAGCAGTTCTTC
CDR3 protein: CASSFQPGTGYNEQFF
V gene: TRBV5-1
J gene: TRBJ2-1
D gene: TRBD1
clone size: once

CDR3 DNA: TGTGCCATCAGTGCGACAGGGGATGGCAATCAGCCCCAGCATTTT
CDR3 protein: CAISATGDGNQPQHF
V gene: TRBV10-3
J gene: TRBJ1-5
D gene: TRBD1
clone size: few

CDR3 DNA: TGTGCCAGCAGTTCCCCCTACGAGCAGTACTTC
CDR3 protein: CASSSPYEQYF
V gene: TRBV28
J gene: TRBJ2-7
D gene: NA
clone size: NA

CDR3 DNA: TGTGCCAGCAGCTTAATGGCAGGGGGTTACGAGCAGTACTTC
CDR3 protein: CASSLMAGGYEQYF
V gene: TRBV7-9
J gene: TRBJ2-7
D gene: TRBD1
clone size: NA

CDR3 DNA: TGTGCCAGCAGTCTCGAAATCAATCAGCCCCAGCATTTT
CDR3 protein: CASSLEINQPQHF
V gene: TRBV6-4
J gene: TRBJ1-5
D gene: NA
clone size: NA

CDR3 DNA: TGTGCCAGCAGCTTAGGGAACGGGGTGAGCACAGATACGCAGTATTTT
CDR3 protein: CASSLGNGVSTDTQYF
V gene: TRBV7-2
J gene: TRBJ2-3
D gene: NA
clone size: NA

CDR3 DNA: TGTGCCAGCAGTATAGGGACTGGGGCCAACGTCCTGACTTTC
CDR3 protein: CASSIGTGANVLTF
V gene: TRBV7-3
J gene: TRBJ2-6
D gene: NA
clone size: NA

CDR3 DNA: TGTGCCAGCAGCCAAGAGGGACTAGCGATATCCTACAATGAGCAGTTCTTC
CDR3 protein: CASSQEGLAISYNEQFF
V gene: TRBV4-2
J gene: TRBJ2-1
D gene: TRBD2
clone size: NA

CDR3 DNA: TGTGCCAGCAGCTTACCTGCCGGACAGGGCGGTTTCAATGAGCAGTTCTTC
CDR3 protein: CASSLPAGQGGFNEQFF
V gene: TRBV7-9
J gene: TRBJ2-1
D gene: TRBD1
clone size: NA

CDR3 DNA: TGCGCCAGCAGCTTGGAGGAAGTAGCCAAAAACATTCAGTACTTC
CDR3 protein: CASSLEEVAKNIQYF
V gene: TRBV5-1
J gene: TRBJ2-4
D gene: NA
clone size: NA

CDR3 DNA: TGCGCCAGCAGCGCAGACCTTAACTATGGCTACACCTTC
CDR3 protein: CASSADLNYGYTF
V gene: TRBV4-3
J gene: TRBJ1-2
D gene: NA
clone size: once

CDR3 DNA: TGTGCCAGCAAAAAACAGGAGGATACCTACGAGCAGTACTTC
CDR3 protein: CASKKQEDTYEQYF
V gene: TRBV5-4
J gene: TRBJ2-7
D gene: NA
clone size: once

CDR3 DNA: TGTGCCAGCAGTTCGCACCAAGAGACCCAGTACTTC
CDR3 protein: CASSSHQETQYF
V gene: TRBV27
J gene: TRBJ2-5
D gene: NA
clone size: NA

CDR3 DNA: TGCGCCAGCAGCTTGCCCATAGCGGGAGGTAGTAAGGATGAGCAGTTCTTC
CDR3 protein: CASSLPIAGGSKDEQFF
V gene: TRBV5-1
J gene: TRBJ2-1
D gene: TRBD2
clone size: NA

CDR3 DNA: TGTGCCAGCTCCCTTAACTCTGGGGCCAACGTCCTGACTTTC
CDR3 protein: CASSLNSGANVLTF
V gene: TRBV18
J gene: TRBJ2-6
D gene: NA
clone size: NA

CDR3 DNA: TGTGCCAGCAGCTTAGCCTGGATTGGAGCATGGTACTTC
CDR3 protein: CASSLAWIGAWYF
V gene: TRBV7-2
J gene: TRBJ2-7
D gene: NA
clone size: NA

CDR3 DNA: TGCGCCAGCAGCCCCTTTAGCGGGAGCCCCCCAGCCGAGCAGTACTTC
CDR3 protein: CASSPFSGSPPAEQYF
V gene: TRBV5-1
J gene: TRBJ2-7
D gene: TRBD2
clone size: NA

CDR3 DNA: TGCGCCAGCAGCCCGGGACTAGCGGGCACAGATACGCAGTATTTT
CDR3 protein: CASSPGLAGTDTQYF
V gene: TRBV4-1
J gene: TRBJ2-3
D gene: TRBD2
clone size: NA

CDR3 DNA: TGTGCCAGCAGCGTAGATCAGGGCGGACAGCCCCAGCATTTT
CDR3 protein: CASSVDQGGQPQHF
V gene: TRBV9
J gene: TRBJ1-5
D gene: NA
clone size: few

CDR3 DNA: TGTGCCAGCAGCATGGGGGGTCGTGGCGGGCCCGAAGCTTTCTTT
CDR3 protein: CASSMGGRGGPEAFF
V gene: TRBV5-4
J gene: TRBJ1-1
D gene: NA
clone size: NA

CDR3 DNA: TGTGCCAGCTCACCCCAAGGACAGGGGCGGAGTGGCTACACCTTC
CDR3 protein: CASSPQGQGRSGYTF
V gene: TRBV18
J gene: TRBJ1-2
D gene: TRBD1
clone size: NA